The 6 T cell receptor beta chains below come from one sample, sequenced in a study of immune evolution from preneoplasia to lung adenocarcinoma. TCRdb's table, derived via immunoSEQ multiplex PCR, lists solely in-frame clones and lacks some. The sample records some 6,000 clones, 75% to 85% being singletons. The source material was FFPE adjacent normal lung tissue. The receptors come from a person aged 55 to 79 with lung adenocarcinoma.

The chain carries TRBV6-1 and TRBJ1-5, with TRBD1 identical over 7 bases. This CDR3 comprises 18 residues. Germline CDR1 is MNHNS and CDR2 is SASEGT. Trimming at V came to 2 bases and at J to 3 bases, leaving 13 bases not matched to a gene. The CDR3 DNA follows: TGTGCCAGCAGTGAACCCAGATTGACAGGGAACCCCAATCAGCCCCAGCATTTT. As protein: CASSEPRLTGNPNQPQHF.

The rearrangement joins TRBV11-2 to TRBJ2-2; D unclear. Germline lookup yields CDR1 SGHAT and CDR2 FQNNGV. Trimming took 5 bases from V and 3 from J, leaving 13 bases between them. This CDR3 is built from 15 residues. The CDR3 DNA follows: TGTGCCAGCAGCCCCCGGGCCACAGACACCGGGGAGCTGTTTTTT. This codes for CASSPRATDTGELFF.

The V gene is TRBV2, the J gene TRBJ2-1; TRBD2 agrees at 7 bases. V shed 4 bases and J 3 bases; nucleotides not matched to a gene: 9. Germline assignment: CDR1 SNHLY and CDR2 FYNNEI. The CDR3 has 16 amino acids. The CDR3 spells CASSGSPAGIYNEQFF. For the CDR3, the DNA is TGTGCCAGCAGTGGGTCGCCAGCGGGGATCTACAATGAGCAGTTCTTC.

This chain connects TRBV5-1 to TRBJ2-1; 9 bases align to TRBD2. Germline V gene data show CDR1 as SGHRS and CDR2 as YFSETQ. With V trimmed by 0 bases and J by 8 bases, 6 bases remained unmatched. The CDR3 is 15 residues long. The CDR3 DNA reads as TGCGCCAGCAGCTTGGAAGGCGGGAGGGCCGATGAGCAGTTCTTC. This gives the protein CASSLEGGRADEQFF. Variable domain in full (rest from reference TRBV5-1 and TRBJ2-1): KAGVTQTPRYLIKTRGQQVTLSCSPISGHRSVSWYQQTPGQGLQFLFEYFSETQRNKGNFPGRFSGRQFSNSRSEMNVSTLELGDSALYLCASSLEGGRADEQFFGPGTRLTVL.

This clone is a singleton in its sample. The chain recombines TRBV7-2 with TRBJ1-2; tentatively, D is TRBD1 (5 bases). Trimming pared 2 bases from V and 4 bases from J, leaving 17 bases between. The CDR3 is 16 amino acids. Germline V gene data show CDR1 as SGHTA and CDR2 as FQGNSA. As DNA, the CDR3 is TGTGCCAGCAGCTTAAGGGGTTCAACAGTGGGCTATGGCTACACCTTC. It translates to CASSLRGSTVGYGYTF.

V is TRBV6-5 and J is TRBJ2-7; 9 positions match TRBD1. Germline CDR1 is MNHEY and CDR2 is SVGAGI. J lost 5 bases, V lost 5 bases, and 10 bases had no gene match. This CDR3 is built from 15 residues. CDR3 in amino acids: CASSRTGGGRDEQYF. CDR3 in DNA: TGTGCCAGCAGTAGAACAGGGGGCGGGAGAGACGAGCAGTACTTC.